The clone carrying this TCR beta chain was seen a few times. The antigen is not known. The table came from immunoSEQ multiplex PCR; TCRdb's copy has only in-frame clones and leaves some out. The sample records 200,000 to 250,000 clones, just over 85% being singletons. The data were obtained in a study of cytomegalovirus exposure and HLA in healthy donors. Study-wide background: The same platform was used for the 120 validation repertoires and the approximately 670 first-cohort repertoires, a later analysis reported. Findings and limits, study-wide: Subsequent analysis found a tendency for first-cohort TCR clusters to co-occur within the 120 or so validation repertoires. Most TCR sequences were rare, but some public TCRs occurred in many donors. A few chains tied to CMV proved CMV antigen-specific in vitro.

Trimming removed 3 bases from V and 1 base from J, with 10 bases in between. Germline CDR1 reads SNHLY; CDR2 reads FYNNEI. The CDR3 runs 14 residues. The specimen sequenced was PBMCs. This sequence originates from a woman in her late teens or twenties in good health and CMV-seronegative. This chain joins TRBV2 and TRBJ2-7; D may be TRBD2 (6 bases). The CDR3 region is CASSEEGASYEQYF. The CDR3 nucleotides are TGTGCCAGCAGTGAGGAGGGCGCTTCCTACGAGCAGTACTTC. Full variable domain (rest looked up from reference TRBV2 and TRBJ2-7): EPEVTQTPSHQVTQMGQEVILRCVPISNHLYFYWYRQILGQKVEFLVSFYNNEISEKSEIFDDQFSVERPDGSNFTLKIRSTKLEDSAMYFCASSEEGASYEQYFGPGTRLTVT.